This T cell receptor (beta chain) was found in a study of CD8+CD57+ T cells in acquired aplastic anemia. Across the study: The average for DNA from sorted CD4+ and CD8+ cells was roughly 3 ug.

J was trimmed by 8 bases and V by 6 bases; bases with no gene match: 6. The CDR3 runs 13 residues. Study results and limitations: Patients shared 25 to 30 CD8+ CDR3 sequences with controls. Patients did not significantly differ from controls in CD8+ Simpson's diversity.

Genomic DNA constituted the template upon which TCR beta VDJ and CDR3 profiling was performed. MiXCR, run by TCRdb on the reads, gives a single entry per CDR3 protein. The top ten clones hold 8% of a sample with approximately 270,000 distinct CDR3 sequences, 50% to 70% of them seen once. Note on this clonotype: No antigen is known for it.

The gene calls are TRBV12-3 or TRBV12-4 and TRBJ2-1, with TRBD1 matching over 8 bases. The TCR comes from a human donor with severe aplastic anemia or a healthy control (not recorded which). Sequenced material: sorted CD4+, CD8+, or CD8+CD57+ T cells (not recorded which) from PBMCs. The CDR3 here is CASSGGQGHEQFF. In nucleotides, the CDR3 is TGTGCCAGCAGCGGAGGACAGGGCCATGAGCAGTTCTTC.